The 24 T cell receptor beta chains below all came from one sample that was sequenced in a study of blood T cell repertoires in COVID-19. Data came from immunoSEQ multiplex PCR; TCRdb stores just in-frame clones and leaves some out. Seen here are 71,000 or so clones, 75% to 90% observed once, and the top ten hold approximately 8.3%. Sequenced sample: peripheral blood. Receptor source: a man between 50 and 59 years old with active COVID-19.

V and J are TRBV6-1 and TRBJ2-5; D ambiguous. Trimming removed 6 bases from V and 1 base from J, with 12 bases in between. CDR3 length: 14 residues. Germline V gene lookup returns CDR1 MNHNS and CDR2 SASEGT. Here the CDR3 reads CASSQAPLQETQYF. For the CDR3, the DNA is TGTGCCAGCAGCCAAGCCCCCCTCCAAGAGACCCAGTACTTC.

The rearrangement links TRBV6-6 to TRBJ2-7, with no clear D. The ends were cut back, 8 bases at V and 6 bases at J, with 11 bases in the middle. CDR3 length: 11 amino acids. Per germline, CDR1 MNHNY and CDR2 SVGAGI (reference sequence). The CDR3 DNA is TGTGCCAGCGGTCGTCTTCCCGAGCAGTACTTC. Its protein product is CASGRLPEQYF.

The rearrangement joins TRBV9 to TRBJ2-2; perhaps TRBD2 as D (5 bases). The CDR3 covers 15 residues. The V and J ends lost 0 bases and 6 bases respectively, with 12 bases between them. CDR1 and CDR2 (germline): SGDLS, YYNGEE. As DNA, the CDR3 is TGTGCCAGCAGCGTAGGTTCGGGGAGAGCCGGGGAGCTGTTTTTT. This codes for CASSVGSGRAGELFF.

The chain links TRBV7-9 to TRBJ2-3, with D maybe TRBD1 (6 bases). The CDR3 consists of 13 residues. Trimming shortened V by 5 bases and J by 4 bases, and 10 bases separated the two germline ends. The germline V gene encodes CDR1 SEHNR and CDR2 FQNEAQ (reference sequence). The CDR3 DNA reads as TGTGCCAGCAGCACCAGGGGCCCAGATACGCAGTATTTT. Protein product: CASSTRGPDTQYF.

This chain uses TRBV5-1 with TRBJ2-4, with 8 bases aligning to TRBD1. With V trimmed by 3 bases and J by 8 bases, 7 bases remained unmatched. Per the germline V gene, CDR1 is SGHRS and CDR2 is YFSETQ. The CDR3 covers 14 residues. The CDR3 nucleotides are TGCGCCAGCAGCTCCGGACAGGGCGGCGACATTCAGTACTTC. Translated, it gives CASSSGQGGDIQYF.

The rearrangement links TRBV5-4 to TRBJ2-7, with 9 nucleotides matching TRBD1. Germline assignment: CDR1 SGHNT and CDR2 YYREEE (reference sequence). Trimming cost V 4 bases and J 5 bases; bases outside gene matches: 10. The CDR3 is 15 residues long. This chain's CDR3 is CASSLGDRETNEQYF. DNA for the CDR3: TGTGCCAGCAGCCTAGGGGACAGGGAAACGAACGAGCAGTACTTC.

This chain connects TRBV3-1 (or the pseudogene TRBV3-2) to TRBJ2-5, with D maybe TRBD1 (5 bases). This CDR3 is 14 amino acids long. V lost 2 bases, J lost 5 bases, and 12 bases lay in between. Germline CDR1 reads LGHDT; CDR2 reads YNNKEL (reference sequence). This chain's CDR3 is CASSQTSGSETQYF. DNA of the CDR3: TGTGCCAGCAGCCAAACCTCAGGGTCGGAGACCCAGTACTTC.

This clone occurred once. J is TRBJ2-1 and V is TRBV2; tentative D call: TRBD1 (6 bases). Germline V gene data show CDR1 as SNHLY and CDR2 as FYNNEI. Trimming took off 1 base at V and 5 bases at J, with 6 bases between the two ends. CDR3 length equals 13 residues. This CDR3 is CASSEGGHNEQFF. Here the CDR3 DNA reads TGTGCCAGCAGTGAAGGGGGGCACAATGAGCAGTTCTTC.

This clone has just one count. The chain combines TRBV18 with TRBJ1-4; perhaps TRBD1 as D (6 bases). The CDR3 covers 13 residues. The ends were cut back, 4 bases at V and 4 bases at J, with 7 bases in the middle. The V gene's germline CDR1 is KGHSH and CDR2 LQKENI. The CDR3 spells CASSLQGNEKLFF. The CDR3 coding sequence is TGTGCCAGCTCACTACAGGGTAATGAAAAACTGTTTTTT.

The rearrangement uses TRBV28 and TRBJ2-3; 8 nucleotides align to TRBD2. The J segment lost 4 bases and the V segment lost 7 bases, leaving 10 bases of the junction unmatched. The length of the CDR3 is 15 residues. Germline-derived CDR1 and CDR2 are MDHEN and SYDVKM. The CDR3 DNA sequence: TGTGCCAGCACCAGCCCGGCTAGCGGGTCAGATACGCAGTATTTT. It specifies CASTSPASGSDTQYF.

This sequence joins TRBV5-6 and TRBJ1-2; the D gene is possibly TRBD1 (6 bases). CDR3 size: 15 residues. Germline-derived CDR1 and CDR2 are SGHDT and YYEEEE. The V and J ends lost 0 bases and 5 bases respectively, with 14 bases between them. For the CDR3, the DNA is TGTGCCAGCAGCTTGGCCGGGGGGCTCCCATATGGCTACACCTTC. Amino acid sequence: CASSLAGGLPYGYTF.

V gene TRBV5-1 combines with J gene TRBJ2-7; TRBD1 aligns across 7 bases. With 4 bases clipped from V and 1 base from J, the junction kept 11 bases outside the gene matches. The CDR3 length is 16 residues. Germline V gene lookup returns CDR1 SGHRS and CDR2 YFSETQ. The CDR3 loop is CASSTGTADGSYEQYF. Written as DNA, the CDR3 is TGCGCCAGCAGCACGGGGACAGCAGATGGGTCCTACGAGCAGTACTTC.

This chain links TRBV5-4 with TRBJ2-2; D unresolved. V lost 2 bases and J lost 1, with 6 bases in between. Germline V lookup: CDR1 SGHNT, CDR2 YYREEE (reference sequence). The CDR3 totals 14 residues. The CDR3 bases are TGTGCCAGCAGCTTTAACGGGAACACCGGGGAGCTGTTTTTT. It yields the protein CASSFNGNTGELFF.

This rearrangement joins TRBV18 to TRBJ1-1; TRBD1 agrees at 7 bases. Germline CDR1 is KGHSH and CDR2 is LQKENI. CDR3 length: 14 amino acids. J lost 3 bases, V lost 6 bases, and 7 bases had no gene match. Here the CDR3 DNA reads TGTGCCAGCTCTCCTAACACAGGGGACACTGAAGCTTTCTTT. This codes for CASSPNTGDTEAFF. Filled out from reference TRBV18 and TRBJ1-1, the complete variable domain reads NAGVMQNPRHLVRRRGQEARLRCSPMKGHSHVYWYRQLPEEGLKFMVYLQKENIIDESGMPKERFSAEFPKEGPSILRIQQVVRGDSAAYFCASSPNTGDTEAFFGQGTRLTVV.

This chain links TRBV7-2 with TRBJ2-1; TRBD2 matches at 12 bases. Germline trimming cut 4 bases from V and 7 bases from J; bases unmatched to any gene: 14. CDR1 and CDR2 (germline): SGHTA, FQGNSA. This CDR3 is 18 amino acids long. CDR3 loop: CASSSSRTSGTVQNEQFF. For the CDR3, the DNA is TGTGCCAGCAGCTCATCAAGGACTAGCGGGACAGTCCAAAATGAGCAGTTCTTC.

This chain uses TRBV12-3 or TRBV12-4 with TRBJ1-4, with D unclear. The V gene lost 4 bases and the J gene lost 8 bases, with 5 bases spanning the gap. This CDR3 has 11 amino acids. The CDR3 reads CASSWREKLFF. Written as DNA, the CDR3 is TGTGCCAGCAGTTGGAGGGAAAAACTGTTTTTT.

The V and J genes are TRBV4-1 and TRBJ2-3; 8 nucleotides align to TRBD2. Trimming at V came to 4 bases and at J to 3 bases, leaving 3 bases not matched to a gene. The CDR3 is 14 amino acids. Germline V gene data show CDR1 as MGHRA and CDR2 as YSYEKL. In DNA, the CDR3 is TGCGCCAGCAGCCTAGCGGGGATGACAGATACGCAGTATTTT. The encoded protein is CASSLAGMTDTQYF.

The chain links TRBV29-1 to TRBJ2-2; a possible D gene is TRBD2 (6 bases). V lost 3 bases, J lost 5 bases, and 7 bases lay in between. The CDR3 spans 12 residues. CDR1 is SQVTM, CDR2 ANQGSEA, per germline. The CDR3 DNA reads as TGCAGCGTTGAGGGGGGTACCGGGGAGCTGTTTTTT. Translating gives CSVEGGTGELFF.

The chain uses TRBV5-1 and TRBJ1-1; D gene unclear. V gave up 0 bases and J gave up 1 base, with 7 bases separating them. Germline V gene lookup returns CDR1 SGHRS and CDR2 YFSETQ. This CDR3 comprises 14 residues. CDR3 in DNA: TGCGCCAGCAGCTTGGGGCCGGGGAACACTGAAGCTTTCTTT. Amino acid sequence: CASSLGPGNTEAFF.

This rearrangement joins TRBV7-9 to TRBJ1-1, with D unclear. This CDR3 contains 14 residues. V gave up 3 bases and J gave up 1 base, with 9 bases separating them. Germline V gene lookup returns CDR1 SEHNR and CDR2 FQNEAQ (reference sequence). CDR3 region: CASSLNRGNTEAFF. For the CDR3, the DNA is TGTGCCAGCAGCTTGAATCGGGGGAACACTGAAGCTTTCTTT.

V and J are TRBV7-2 and TRBJ2-1; 14 nucleotides line up with TRBD2. J lost 0 bases, V lost 5 bases, and 6 bases had no gene match. The germline V gene has CDR1 SGHTA and CDR2 FQGNSA. This CDR3 has 18 residues. CDR3 sequence reads: CASSLWTSGRSSYNEQFF. As DNA, the CDR3 is TGTGCCAGCAGCCTTTGGACTAGCGGGAGGAGCTCCTACAATGAGCAGTTCTTC.

The J gene is TRBJ1-4, the V gene TRBV5-1; possible D gene TRBD1, 5 bases. The CDR3 has 15 amino acids. In germline, CDR1 is SGHRS, CDR2 YFSETQ. V lost 0 bases, J lost 4 bases, and 10 bases lay in between. The CDR3 bases are TGCGCCAGCAGCTTGGGGGGGGAACTTAATGAAAAACTGTTTTTT. Amino acid sequence: CASSLGGELNEKLFF.

The chain carries TRBV3-1 (or the pseudogene TRBV3-2) and TRBJ2-1, with 7 bases matching TRBD1. Trimming at V came to 0 bases and at J to 3 bases, leaving 8 bases not matched to a gene. The germline gives CDR1 LGHDT, CDR2 YNNKEL (reference sequence). CDR3 size: 17 residues. The CDR3 sequence: CASSQDRAGGYYNEQFF. CDR3 nucleotide sequence: TGTGCCAGCAGCCAAGATCGTGCAGGGGGTTACTACAATGAGCAGTTCTTC.

V usage is TRBV7-2 and J usage is TRBJ2-7; weak D call: TRBD1 (6 bases). Deletions cut 4 bases from V and 0 bases from J, with 10 bases between. CDR3 length: 14 amino acids. Germline CDR1 SGHTA, CDR2 FQGNSA. For the CDR3, the DNA is TGTGCCAGCAGCTGGCGACAGGACTCCTACGAGCAGTACTTC. Protein product: CASSWRQDSYEQYF.